This T cell receptor beta chain was retrieved from a study of blood T cell repertoires in COVID-19. The V gene end was trimmed by 0 bases and the J gene end by 5 bases; junction bases not matched to a gene: 7. Germline V gives CDR1 SGHRS, CDR2 YFSETQ. There are 15 residues in the CDR3. The method was immunoSEQ multiplex PCR; TCRdb's version includes in-frame clones alone and lacks a portion of them. The data show hundreds of thousands of clones, approximately 86% seen once. The source material was peripheral blood. The chain uses TRBV5-1 and TRBJ2-5; 7 bases map to TRBD2. This clonotype was sampled from a man aged 65 to 85 with acute or convalescent COVID-19. CDR3 region: CASSLGPRGEETQYF. The CDR3 DNA sequence: TGCGCCAGCAGCTTGGGACCTCGGGGGGAGGAGACCCAGTACTTC. Full variable domain (rest looked up from reference TRBV5-1 and TRBJ2-5): KAGVTQTPRYLIKTRGQQVTLSCSPISGHRSVSWYQQTPGQGLQFLFEYFSETQRNKGNFPGRFSGRQFSNSRSEMNVSTLELGDSALYLCASSLGPRGEETQYFGPGTRLLVL.